This T cell receptor beta chain comes out of a study of TIL therapy for anti-PD-1-resistant metastatic lung cancer. The germline V and J ends were trimmed by 3 bases and 6 bases, with 9 bases remaining between them. CDR3 length: 14 amino acids. CDR1 is SGHAT, CDR2 FQNNGV, per germline. The libraries were made with immunoSEQ v3. TCRdb's copy holds only in-frame clones and misses some; the assay was immunoSEQ multiplex PCR. The sample records around 19,000 clones, around four fifths being singletons. The time point is: pre-treatment sample, taken before nivolumab and TIL therapy. This receptor was identified in a person aged 25 to 80 with non-small cell lung cancer. The chain uses TRBV11-2 and TRBJ1-6; D is ambiguous. The specimen comprised blood, sampled at baseline. The CDR3 region is CASSLRQANSPLHF. In DNA, the CDR3 is TGTGCCAGCAGCTTGAGGCAGGCTAATTCACCCCTCCACTTT.